The rows below give T cell receptor beta chains drawn from one sample of a study of T cells after yellow fever vaccination. TCRdb analysed the 5' RACE reads with MiXCR anew, one entry per CDR3 protein. Of about 260,000 distinct CDR3 sequences in the sample, roughly 5.6% were seen once. Sequencing used CD4+ T cells sorted from PBMCs, obtained on the day of the yellow fever booster vaccination. The source of these receptors is a man aged 18 to 30 who received the YFV17D yellow fever vaccine. Both conserved end residues are part of each CDR3. Each record gives: D gene, clone size, V gene, J gene, CDR3 DNA, CDR3 protein. D genes are given only for firm matches. Clone size, where shown, is once, few, many, or a class for clones that have expanded.

>.|.|TRBV5-6|TRBJ1-5
TGTGCCAGCAGCGTCTTACATCAGCCCCAGCATTTT
CASSVLHQPQHF
>.|.|TRBV12-3/TRBV12-4|TRBJ2-1
TGTGCCAGCAGTAGGTTCAGGGGTCAAAATGAGCAGTTCTTC
CASSRFRGQNEQFF
>.|many|TRBV5-1|TRBJ2-2
TGCGCCAGCAGCCCGACTAGTAACACCGGGGAGCTGTTTTTT
CASSPTSNTGELFF
>.|.|TRBV30|TRBJ2-3
TGTGCCTGGACGAGACCAGGGGTGACGGCAGATACGCAGTATTTT
CAWTRPGVTADTQYF
>.|many|TRBV5-1|TRBJ2-3
TGCGCCAGCAGCTCCCCAGGGGAAGATACGCAGTATTTT
CASSSPGEDTQYF
>.|few|TRBV7-2|TRBJ1-2
TGTGCCAGCAGCTTAGCGCTTAGGGGGGACGGCTACACCTTC
CASSLALRGDGYTF
>.|many|TRBV10-2|TRBJ2-3
TGCGCCTCCCGGCGGCTGGCACCAGATAGCACAGATACGCAGTATTTT
CASRRLAPDSTDTQYF
>.|.|TRBV7-9|TRBJ2-5
TGTGCCAGCAGCTTCTACGGGGAAGAGACCCAGTACTTC
CASSFYGEETQYF
>.|.|TRBV5-1|TRBJ2-6
TGCGCCAGCAGCTCCGGCAAGGGGACTGCTGGGGCCAACGTCCTGACTTTC
CASSSGKGTAGANVLTF
>TRBD1|many|TRBV18|TRBJ1-5
TGTGCCAGCTCACCCGCCGGGACAGGGGTCCAGCCCCAGCATTTT
CASSPAGTGVQPQHF
>TRBD1|many|TRBV7-8|TRBJ2-1
TGTGCCAGCAGCTTAGTTTCGGACAGGGGGCTAAAAGTCCTTAATGAGCAGTTCTTC
CASSLVSDRGLKVLNEQFF
>TRBD2|few|TRBV7-9|TRBJ2-7
TGTGCCAGCAGCAGGCGGGGGGCCTACGAGCAGTACTTC
CASSRRGAYEQYF
>.|many|TRBV9|TRBJ2-5
TGTGCCAGCAGCGGGGGCCTCCAAGAGACCCAGTACTTC
CASSGGLQETQYF
>.|few|TRBV30|TRBJ2-7
TGTGCCTGGAGTGCCGCAGCTCTACAGTACTTC
CAWSAAALQYF
>.|many|TRBV6-2/TRBV6-3|TRBJ2-1
TGTGCCACCCAGAAAACAGGGTTGTTCTACAATGAGCAGTTCTTC
CATQKTGLFYNEQFF
>TRBD2|.|TRBV18|TRBJ2-2
TGTGCCAGCTCATCACGGGGGGGTTCGGACACCGGGGAGCTGTTTTTT
CASSSRGGSDTGELFF
>.|many|TRBV10-3|TRBJ2-2
TGTGCCATCAGTGAAAAGGCGGGCCCGAACACCGGGGAGCTGTTTTTT
CAISEKAGPNTGELFF
>.|.|TRBV20-1|TRBJ1-5
TGCAGTGCTAGACGAAGGGGCTTTAGCAATCAGCCCCAGCATTTT
CSARRRGFSNQPQHF
>.|many|TRBV20-1|TRBJ2-1
TGCAGTGCTAGCCTCCCCGGCGGGGGCGGTCATACGGATGAGCAGTTCTTC
CSASLPGGGGHTDEQFF
>.|few|TRBV6-5|TRBJ2-5
TGTGCCAGCAATCCGCGTTTCGAGGGGGGGGAGACCCAGTACTTC
CASNPRFEGGETQYF
>.|few|TRBV12-3/TRBV12-4|TRBJ2-1
TGTGCCAGCAGTTTATTCGGGGGCTCCTACAATGAGCAGTTCTTC
CASSLFGGSYNEQFF
>.|once|TRBV5-4|TRBJ2-5
TGTGCCAGCAGCTTACGGGAAAAGGGAGAGACCCAGTACTTC
CASSLREKGETQYF
>TRBD1|few|TRBV10-3|TRBJ1-2
TGTGCCAATTCGGACAGGGAAAGTCCCTATGGCTACACCTTC
CANSDRESPYGYTF
>TRBD2|many|TRBV20-1|TRBJ2-1
TGCAGTGCGAAACTAGCGGGGGCCGTCGGGGAGCAGTTCTTC
CSAKLAGAVGEQFF
>.|.|TRBV6-6|TRBJ1-6
TGTGCCAGCAGCCAATCCCTCGGGGGAAATTCACCCCTCCACTTT
CASSQSLGGNSPLHF
>.|.|TRBV9|TRBJ2-3
TGTGCCAGCAGCGTAGGGGATACGCAGTATTTT
CASSVGDTQYF
>.|.|TRBV6-5|TRBJ1-1
TGTGCCAGCAGTTTCCGCTGGGAGGGATCAGAAGCTTTCTTT
CASSFRWEGSEAFF
>.|few|TRBV5-1|TRBJ1-2
TGCGCCAGCAGCTCCGCACCTAACTATGGCTACACCTTC
CASSSAPNYGYTF
>.|many|TRBV5-6|TRBJ2-3
TGTGCCAGCAGCAGGTTCTATGAAAGCACAGATACGCAGTATTTT
CASSRFYESTDTQYF
>TRBD1|many|TRBV10-3|TRBJ2-7
TGTGCCATCATGGCGACAGGGGGTGTCTACGAGCAGTACTTC
CAIMATGGVYEQYF
>TRBD1|.|TRBV6-5|TRBJ2-5
TGTGCCAGCAGTTTCAGGGGGCGGAAAGAGACCCAGTACTTC
CASSFRGRKETQYF
>TRBD2|.|TRBV7-2|TRBJ2-4
TGTGCCAGCAGCCGTGATACTAGCGGGGGGGCCAAAAACATTCAGTACTTC
CASSRDTSGGAKNIQYF
>TRBD2|many|TRBV10-3|TRBJ2-1
TGTGCCATGTCTAGCGGGATTTACAATGAGCAGTTCTTC
CAMSSGIYNEQFF
>.|few|TRBV19|TRBJ2-7
TGTGCCAGTAGTTCTATCGGGACGGATACCTACGAGCAGTACTTC
CASSSIGTDTYEQYF
>.|.|TRBV6-5|TRBJ2-3
TGTGCCAGCAGACAGGCGCAGGATACGCAGTATTTT
CASRQAQDTQYF
>TRBD1|.|TRBV20-1|TRBJ2-6
TGCAGTGCTAGCGCAGGGACAGGGGGCACCTCTGGGGCCAACGTCCTGACTTTC
CSASAGTGGTSGANVLTF
>TRBD2|.|TRBV30|TRBJ2-3
TGTGCCTGGACCGGACTAGCGGGGGGGTCTAGCACAGATACGCAGTATTTT
CAWTGLAGGSSTDTQYF
>.|.|TRBV15|TRBJ1-1
TGTGCCACCAGTGACCCTGGAACGAACACTGAAGCTTTCTTT
CATSDPGTNTEAFF
>TRBD1|.|TRBV3-1|TRBJ1-1
TGTGCCAGCAGCCAGCTTGACAGGGGTCGGTACACTGAAGCTTTCTTT
CASSQLDRGRYTEAFF
>.|few|TRBV20-1|TRBJ2-5
TGCAGTGCTGTTAGGAAGCAAGAGACCCAGTACTTC
CSAVRKQETQYF
>TRBD1|many|TRBV7-9|TRBJ2-1
TGTGCCAGCAGCTCAGAGACAGGGGGGCCCAGTGAGCAGTTCTTC
CASSSETGGPSEQFF